Below, 28 T cell receptor beta chains from the same sample are listed, as sequenced in a study of T-cell memory formation after mild COVID-19. In TCRdb, the 5' RACE reads were re-called with MiXCR into one record per CDR3 protein. Of more than 250,000 distinct CDR3 sequences in the sample, roughly 17% were seen once. Sequencing used PBMCs or a T cell subset sorted from them (not recorded which). All receptors come from a man between 18 and 35 years old who had mild COVID-19 (a few samples of this study predate the infection). Cell type and time point are not known.

V gene TRBV20-1 combines with J gene TRBJ1-6; 7 nucleotides line up with TRBD1. The J segment lost 4 bases and the V segment lost 5 bases, leaving 2 bases of the junction unmatched. From germline, CDR1 is DFQATT and CDR2 SNEGSKA (reference sequence). CDR3 length: 13 residues. CDR3 coding DNA: TGCAGTGCTCCCAGGGGGTATAATTCACCCCTCCACTTT. Translated: CSAPRGYNSPLHF.

This chain connects TRBV20-1 to TRBJ1-2; D unclear. This CDR3 region has 14 residues. V lost 0 bases to trimming and J lost 5 bases, with 13 bases between them. The germline V gene encodes CDR1 DFQATT and CDR2 SNEGSKA (reference sequence). CDR3 bases: TGCAGTGCTAGAGATTTAAGAGTAGAGTATGGCTACACCTTC. This encodes CSARDLRVEYGYTF.

The J gene is TRBJ2-3, the V gene TRBV7-2, with D unresolved. V dropped 1 base and J dropped 1 base, with 9 bases sitting between them. The CDR3 totals 15 residues. Germline assignment: CDR1 SGHTA and CDR2 FQGNSA. CDR3 nucleotide sequence: TGTGCCAGCAGCTTAGATGCCGTCCGCACAGATACGCAGTATTTT. Residues: CASSLDAVRTDTQYF.

V gene TRBV12-3 or TRBV12-4 combines with J gene TRBJ2-5; 7 bases match TRBD2. Trimming cost V 6 bases and J 2 bases; bases outside gene matches: 6. The CDR3 sequence is 14 residues long. The CDR3 DNA reads as TGTGCCAGCAGCCCCTCTAGCGGACAAGAGACCCAGTACTTC. As protein: CASSPSSGQETQYF.

V and J are TRBV10-3 and TRBJ2-1, with D unclear. CDR3 length: 12 residues. Germline V gene data show CDR1 as ENHRY and CDR2 as SYGVKD. With 3 bases removed from V and 5 bases from J, the gap between germline ends came to 5 bases. CDR3 region: CAISEWDNEQFF. CDR3 DNA: TGTGCCATCAGTGAATGGGACAATGAGCAGTTCTTC.

This clonotype was seen a few times. V gene TRBV5-4 combines with J gene TRBJ2-7, with unresolved D. The V end was cut by 8 bases, the J end by 5 bases, with 20 bases between. The CDR3 extends over 14 amino acids. Germline V CDR1 and CDR2: SGHNT, YYREEE (reference sequence). CDR3 protein: CASLNMAGGDEQYF. As DNA, the CDR3 is TGTGCCAGTTTAAATATGGCAGGTGGCGACGAGCAGTACTTC.

The J gene is TRBJ1-1, the V gene TRBV7-9; D might be TRBD1 (5 bases). Germline CDR1 is SEHNR and CDR2 is FQNEAQ (reference sequence). Trimming took off 7 bases at V and 10 bases at J, with 16 bases between the two ends. CDR3 size: 12 residues. CDR3 in DNA: TGTGCCAGCACCGCGTTGACGGGGACAGCTTTCTTT. This gives the protein CASTALTGTAFF.

There are a few counts of this clonotype. The chain combines TRBV7-9 with TRBJ1-2; 7 bases map to TRBD1. CDR1 is SEHNR and CDR2 is FQNEAQ in the germline V gene (reference sequence). The CDR3 is made up of 14 amino acids. The J segment lost 3 bases and the V segment lost 7 bases, leaving 8 bases of the junction unmatched. CDR3 region: CASTQFTGDYGYTF. The CDR3 DNA is TGTGCCAGCACCCAGTTCACAGGGGACTATGGCTACACCTTC.

This clonotype has just a few counts. V and J are TRBV12-3 or TRBV12-4 and TRBJ2-5; D possibly uses TRBD1 or TRBD2 (6 bases each). The CDR3 totals 15 residues. V dropped 6 bases and J dropped 4 bases, with 18 bases sitting between them. CDR3 DNA: TGTGCCAGCAGCCTAAGGAGGGGGGCAGGAGAGACCCAGTACTTC. This encodes CASSLRRGAGETQYF.

This clonotype came up a few times. The chain recombines TRBV10-3 with TRBJ2-2; D not resolved. The germline gives CDR1 ENHRY, CDR2 SYGVKD. This CDR3 has 11 amino acids. The V end lost 7 bases, the J end lost 2 bases, and 2 bases lay between the germline ends. CDR3: CAITNTGELFF. CDR3 nucleotides: TGTGCCATCACTAACACCGGGGAGCTGTTTTTT.

This clonotype appeared a few times. This chain uses TRBV19 with TRBJ1-2; TRBD1 might be the D (5 bases). Trimming removed 6 bases at V and 8 bases at J, with 22 bases between. CDR1 and CDR2 (germline): LNHDA, SQIVND (reference sequence). CDR3 length: 15 amino acids. CDR3 bases: TGTGCCAGTAGGCGTTCAAGGGGAGGATTGAAGGGCTACACCTTC. Translation gives CASRRSRGGLKGYTF.

The chain links TRBV7-8 to TRBJ2-2, with D possibly being TRBD2 (5 bases). Germline-derived CDR1 and CDR2 are SGHVS and FQNEAQ. This CDR3 has 16 residues. Trimming cost V 4 bases and J 3 bases, with 15 bases left between them. The CDR3 reads CASSYLVRGDTGELFF. The CDR3 DNA follows: TGTGCCAGCAGCTACTTAGTTCGGGGTGACACCGGGGAGCTGTTTTTT. The whole variable domain, filled in from reference TRBV7-8 and TRBJ2-2, reads GAGVSQSPRYKVAKRGQDVALRCDPISGHVSLFWYQQALGQGPEFLTYFQNEAQLDKSGLPSDRFFAERPEGSVSTLKIQRTQQEDSAVYLCASSYLVRGDTGELFFGEGSRLTVL.

Ten or more counts support this clonotype. The rearrangement uses TRBV5-1 and TRBJ1-2, with 7 nucleotides matching TRBD1. Germline values: CDR1 SGHRS, CDR2 YFSETQ. V gave up 0 bases and J gave up 6 bases; unmatched junction bases: 2. The CDR3 is 13 residues long. The CDR3 sequence: CASSLAQGNGYTF. CDR3 DNA sequence: TGCGCCAGCAGCTTGGCACAGGGGAATGGCTACACCTTC. Together with reference TRBV5-1 and TRBJ1-2, the CDR3 gives the full variable domain: KAGVTQTPRYLIKTRGQQVTLSCSPISGHRSVSWYQQTPGQGLQFLFEYFSETQRNKGNFPGRFSGRQFSNSRSEMNVSTLELGDSALYLCASSLAQGNGYTFGSGTRLTVV.

This clonotype was counted at least ten times. The rearrangement joins TRBV15 to TRBJ2-4; 9 bases match TRBD2. Germline V lookup: CDR1 LNHNV, CDR2 YYDKDF (reference sequence). V lost 0 bases and J lost 8; bases outside the gene matches: 17. This CDR3 is built from 19 residues. The CDR3 bases are TGTGCCACCAGCAGAGAACTATGGGACACCGGGACTAGCAAGGACATTCAGTACTTC. Residues: CATSRELWDTGTSKDIQYF.

A few counts support this clonotype. The chain combines TRBV4-1 with TRBJ2-5; TRBD2 agrees at 10 bases. Germline V gene lookup returns CDR1 MGHRA and CDR2 YSYEKL. The trim removed 3 bases at V and 3 bases at J, leaving 4 bases unmatched. The CDR3 loop spans 15 amino acids. DNA of the CDR3: TGCGCCAGCAGCCACCTTAGCGGGGGGAAAGAGACCCAGTACTTC. It codes for CASSHLSGGKETQYF.

The chain employs TRBV9 and TRBJ2-5, with D perhaps TRBD1 or TRBD2 (6 bases each). CDR1 is SGDLS and CDR2 is YYNGEE in the germline V gene. V dropped 3 bases and J dropped 0 bases, with 9 bases sitting between them. The CDR3 is 14 amino acids. The CDR3 nucleotides are TGTGCCAGCAGCGAAGGGGGGTACCAAGAGACCCAGTACTTC. Its protein is CASSEGGYQETQYF.

The gene calls are TRBV6-5 and TRBJ1-6, with no clear D. The V end lost 0 bases, the J end lost 7 bases, and 13 bases lay between the germline ends. The CDR3 length is 16 residues. Germline CDR1 MNHEY, CDR2 SVGAGI. CDR3 DNA sequence: TGTGCCAGCAGTTACTCGGGGTCCTCGGGAAATTCACCCCTCCACTTT. Translation gives CASSYSGSSGNSPLHF.

The CDR3 protein is CASGAGVPRPLHF. The CDR3 DNA sequence: TGTGCCAGCGGCGCCGGGGTCCCCCGGCCCCTCCACTTT. The chain joins TRBV2 to TRBJ1-6; D remains unclear. Trimming shortened V by 8 bases and J by 13 bases, and 18 bases separated the two germline ends. Germline loops: CDR1 SNHLY, CDR2 FYNNEI. CDR3 length equals 13 residues.

This clonotype was detected ten times or more. This sequence joins TRBV3-1 and TRBJ2-1; the D gene is possibly TRBD2 (6 bases). Trimming pared 3 bases from V and 7 bases from J, leaving 19 bases between. The CDR3 is made up of 16 amino acids. Looked up from germline, CDR1 is LGHDT and CDR2 is YNNKEL (reference sequence). CDR3: CASSQTPSVLGNEQFF. In nucleotides, the CDR3 is TGTGCCAGCAGCCAGACCCCTAGCGTACTTGGGAATGAGCAGTTCTTC.

The J gene is TRBJ1-6, the V gene TRBV6-5; D remains ambiguous. The CDR3 is made up of 15 amino acids. Germline V lookup: CDR1 MNHEY, CDR2 SVGAGI. Trimming removed 4 bases at V and 14 bases at J, with 21 bases between. This CDR3 is CASSLSDGLPGSLHF. CDR3 DNA: TGTGCCAGCAGTTTATCCGACGGCCTCCCGGGATCCCTCCACTTT.

V usage is TRBV12-3 or TRBV12-4 and J usage is TRBJ1-5; unclear D gene. The CDR3 runs to 14 residues. V was shortened by 3 bases and J by 0 bases, with 6 bases between the two germline ends. The CDR3 loop is CASSFQVSNQPQHF. CDR3 nucleotide sequence: TGTGCCAGCAGTTTCCAGGTTAGCAATCAGCCCCAGCATTTT.

In its sample, this clonotype was seen many times. This chain joins TRBV12-3 or TRBV12-4 and TRBJ2-3; D is ambiguous. The germline V and J ends were trimmed by 3 bases and 4 bases, with 8 bases remaining between them. The CDR3 consists of 13 residues. CDR3 amino acids: CASSFGPPDTQYF. The DNA of the CDR3 is TGTGCCAGCAGTTTCGGACCACCAGATACGCAGTATTTT.

The chain couples TRBV30 to TRBJ1-5; the D gene is possibly TRBD1 (5 bases). Trimming pared 3 bases from V and 2 bases from J, leaving 11 bases between. Germline V gene sequence: CDR1 GTSNPN, CDR2 SVGIG (reference sequence). This CDR3 comprises 14 residues. CDR3 DNA: TGTGCCTGGAGCCTTGGGGGGGGCAATCAGCCCCAGCATTTT. Translated: CAWSLGGGNQPQHF.

The rearrangement joins TRBV24-1 to TRBJ2-1, with D possibly matching TRBD2 (5 bases). The CDR3 loop spans 16 amino acids. Trimming left V 2 bases short and J 2 bases short, with 12 bases between. The germline V gene has CDR1 KGHDR and CDR2 SFDVKD. CDR3 sequence (DNA): TGTGCCACCAGTGATTATTCACGGGGTACCTACAATGAGCAGTTCTTC. Residues: CATSDYSRGTYNEQFF.

In its sample, this clonotype was seen many times. This CDR3 is CASSPDGYGYTF. The CDR3 DNA sequence: TGTGCCAGCAGCCCGGACGGCTATGGCTACACCTTC. The chain joins TRBV7-9 to TRBJ1-2; D is undetermined. Trimming removed 5 bases from V and 4 bases from J, with 8 bases in between. The CDR3 loop spans 12 amino acids. Germline V gene data show CDR1 as SEHNR and CDR2 as FQNEAQ (reference sequence).

This clonotype was counted a few times. The chain employs TRBV7-2 and TRBJ2-1; D ambiguous. Germline V gives CDR1 SGHTA, CDR2 FQGNSA. CDR3 length equals 16 residues. V gave up 2 bases and J gave up 1 base, with 12 bases separating them. The CDR3: CASSLSPSQSYNEQFF. Here the CDR3 DNA reads TGTGCCAGCAGCTTAAGTCCCAGCCAGTCCTACAATGAGCAGTTCTTC.

At least ten counts were recorded for this clonotype. V gene TRBV7-2 combines with J gene TRBJ2-7, with 11 bases lining up with TRBD2. This CDR3 spans 18 amino acids. The germline V gene has CDR1 SGHTA and CDR2 FQGNSA. Trimming removed 1 base from V and 9 bases from J; junction bases left unmatched: 17. The CDR3 reads CASSLVLGIGSGGAAQYF. The CDR3 DNA is TGTGCCAGCAGCTTAGTTCTCGGGATTGGTAGCGGGGGGGCCGCGCAGTACTTC.

The sample holds a few counts of this clonotype. The chain is built from TRBV20-1 and TRBJ2-7, with TRBD2 matching 9 bases. Trimming took 4 bases from V and 1 from J; bases not matched to a gene: 5. Germline-derived CDR1 and CDR2 are DFQATT and SNEGSKA (reference sequence). CDR3 length equals 14 residues. CDR3 amino acids: CSATGTSRSYEQYF. CDR3 nucleotides: TGCAGTGCTACCGGGACTAGCAGGTCCTACGAGCAGTACTTC.